One and the same sample provided the 14 T cell receptor beta chains below, sequenced in a study of blood T cell repertoires in COVID-19. Only in-frame clones appear in the TCRdb table, and some are missing; sequencing was by immunoSEQ multiplex PCR. The table includes 100,000 to 150,000 clones, roughly four fifths detected once. Sequencing input: peripheral blood. These receptors all come from a man aged 40-50 years with active or convalescent COVID-19.

V is TRBV24-1 and J is TRBJ1-4; possibly TRBD1 for D (5 bases). V was clipped by 5 bases and J by 7 bases, with 22 bases between them. The CDR3 length is 17 residues. CDR1 is KGHDR, CDR2 SFDVKD, per germline. CDR3 loop: CATSVLPTGGRGEKLFF. As DNA, the CDR3 is TGTGCCACCAGTGTTCTACCGACGGGGGGAAGAGGTGAAAAACTGTTTTTT.

This clone was counted between two and nine times. The J gene is TRBJ2-6, the V gene TRBV19, with no clear D. The CDR3 runs 17 residues. The V gene's germline CDR1 is LNHDA and CDR2 SQIVND (reference sequence). The ends were cut back, 3 bases at V and 0 bases at J, with 12 bases in the middle. The CDR3: CASSIWAARSGANVLTF. Here the CDR3 DNA reads TGTGCCAGTAGTATTTGGGCAGCCCGCTCTGGGGCCAACGTCCTGACTTTC.

The chain carries TRBV18 and TRBJ1-2; TRBD1 matches 8 bases. V lost 6 bases, J lost 3 bases, and 0 bases stayed unmatched. The CDR3 sequence is 12 residues long. From germline, CDR1 is KGHSH and CDR2 LQKENI. CDR3 DNA sequence: TGTGCCAGCTCGACAGGGGACTATGGCTACACCTTC. Its translation is CASSTGDYGYTF.

The rearrangement uses TRBV11-2 and TRBJ2-5; the D gene is possibly TRBD1 (6 bases). This CDR3 is built from 13 residues. Germline values: CDR1 SGHAT, CDR2 FQNNGV. V lost 5 bases, J lost 4 bases, and 11 bases lay in between. CDR3 sequence reads: CASSPGVGETQYF. The CDR3, as DNA: TGTGCCAGCAGCCCAGGGGTGGGAGAGACCCAGTACTTC.

In this sample, this clone turned up once. The chain has TRBV7-2 and TRBJ2-7; 7 bases agree with TRBD1. The CDR3 contains 14 residues. Trimming took 5 bases from V and 3 from J; bases not matched to a gene: 7. Germline lookup yields CDR1 SGHTA and CDR2 FQGNSA. In nucleotides, the CDR3 is TGTGCCAGCAGCCTACAGGGGTCAAACTACGAGCAGTACTTC. Translation: CASSLQGSNYEQYF. Using reference TRBV7-2 and TRBJ2-7 for the parts outside the CDR3, the full variable domain is GAGVSQSPSNKVTEKGKDVELRCDPISGHTALYWYRQSLGQGLEFLIYFQGNSAPDKSGLPSDRFSAERTGGSVSTLTIQRTQQEDSAVYLCASSLQGSNYEQYFGPGTRLTVT.

The CDR3 DNA reads TGTGCCAGCAGTTACAAGCGGGGGTCTCCCTACGAGCAGTACTTC. It encodes CASSYKRGSPYEQYF. The chain joins TRBV6-5 to TRBJ2-7, with TRBD2 matching over 8 bases. CDR1 MNHEY and CDR2 SVGAGI come from the germline V gene. The CDR3 consists of 15 residues. The trim removed 2 bases at V and 2 bases at J, leaving 5 bases unmatched.

This chain joins TRBV6-5 and TRBJ1-2; a weak D match, TRBD1 (5 bases). This CDR3 comprises 13 residues. Germline loops: CDR1 MNHEY, CDR2 SVGAGI. V was cut by 7 bases and J by 2 bases, with 11 bases left in between. The CDR3 here is CASTKDRNYGYTF. CDR3 nucleotides: TGTGCCAGCACTAAAGACAGAAACTATGGCTACACCTTC.

This chain links TRBV2 with TRBJ2-4, with TRBD1 identical over 7 bases. Germline assignment: CDR1 SNHLY and CDR2 FYNNEI. The CDR3 consists of 14 residues. Trimming at V came to 5 bases and at J to 0 bases, leaving 1 base not matched to a gene. CDR3 bases: TGTGCCAGCAGTAGGGACAGAGCCAAAAACATTCAGTACTTC. The encoded protein is CASSRDRAKNIQYF.

This clone was counted only a few times. The chain carries TRBV9 and TRBJ2-5, with 13 bases matching TRBD2. Germline loops: CDR1 SGDLS, CDR2 YYNGEE. The V segment lost 4 bases and the J segment 0 bases; nucleotides outside the gene matches: 6. The CDR3 runs to 17 residues. For the CDR3, the DNA is TGTGCCAGCAGCCGGACTAGCGGGGGACCGTACCAAGAGACCCAGTACTTC. Protein sequence: CASSRTSGGPYQETQYF.

V is TRBV7-9 and J is TRBJ1-5, with 9 positions matching TRBD1. The length of the CDR3 is 16 residues. Trimming at V came to 5 bases and at J to 9 bases, leaving 14 bases not matched to a gene. CDR1 is SEHNR, CDR2 FQNEAQ, per germline (reference sequence). CDR3 loop: CASSLGTGTPLGPQHF. CDR3 DNA sequence: TGTGCCAGCAGCCTAGGGACAGGGACCCCACTGGGGCCCCAGCATTTT.

This chain uses TRBV7-9 with TRBJ1-5; TRBD1 might be the D (5 bases). Germline assignment: CDR1 SEHNR and CDR2 FQNEAQ (reference sequence). This CDR3 has 16 residues. The V gene lost 5 bases and the J gene lost 3 bases, with 17 bases spanning the gap. The chain's CDR3 is CASSPDGGTHNQPQHF. The CDR3 bases are TGTGCCAGCAGCCCGGACGGGGGGACTCACAATCAGCCCCAGCATTTT. Full variable domain (missing parts from reference TRBV7-9 and TRBJ1-5): DTGVSQNPRHKITKRGQNVTFRCDPISEHNRLYWYRQTLGQGPEFLTYFQNEAQLEKSRLLSDRFSAERPKGSFSTLEIQRTEQGDSAMYLCASSPDGGTHNQPQHFGDGTRLSIL.

The chain is built from TRBV11-1 and TRBJ2-6; D may be TRBD1 (5 bases). The V gene's germline CDR1 is SGHAT and CDR2 FQDESV (reference sequence). The CDR3 has 13 amino acids. The CDR3 loop is CATASSGANVLTF. The CDR3 DNA sequence: TGTGCGACAGCATCTTCGGGGGCCAACGTCCTGACTTTC.

The J gene is TRBJ1-1, the V gene TRBV5-1; TRBD1 agrees at 7 bases. Germline V gives CDR1 SGHRS, CDR2 YFSETQ. The CDR3 spans 13 residues. V was clipped by 6 bases and J by 1 base; unmatched bases: 3. As DNA, the CDR3 is TGCGCCAGCACCAGGACAGGGAACACTGAAGCTTTCTTT. This translates into CASTRTGNTEAFF. Together with reference TRBV5-1 and TRBJ1-1, the CDR3 gives the full variable domain: KAGVTQTPRYLIKTRGQQVTLSCSPISGHRSVSWYQQTPGQGLQFLFEYFSETQRNKGNFPGRFSGRQFSNSRSEMNVSTLELGDSALYLCASTRTGNTEAFFGQGTRLTVV.

V gene TRBV29-1 combines with J gene TRBJ2-3, with 11 bases fitting TRBD2. Germline CDR1 and CDR2: SQVTM and ANQGSEA. J was trimmed by 6 bases and V by 3 bases; bases with no gene match: 5. This CDR3 has 14 residues. The CDR3 nucleotides are TGCAGCGTTGATATTAGCGGGGGGGCCGATACGCAGTATTTT. Translated, it gives CSVDISGGADTQYF.